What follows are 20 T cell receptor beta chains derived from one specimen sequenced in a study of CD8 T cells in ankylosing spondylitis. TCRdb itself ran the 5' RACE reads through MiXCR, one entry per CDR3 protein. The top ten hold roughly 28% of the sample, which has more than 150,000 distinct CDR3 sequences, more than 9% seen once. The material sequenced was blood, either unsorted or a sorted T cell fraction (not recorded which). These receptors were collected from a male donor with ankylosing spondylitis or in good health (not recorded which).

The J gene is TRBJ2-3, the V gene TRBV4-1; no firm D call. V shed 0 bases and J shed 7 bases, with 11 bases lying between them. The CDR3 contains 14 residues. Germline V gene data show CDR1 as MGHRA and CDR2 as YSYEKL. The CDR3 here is CASSQDREPNTQYF. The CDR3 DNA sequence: TGCGCCAGCAGCCAAGATCGAGAGCCCAATACGCAGTATTTT.

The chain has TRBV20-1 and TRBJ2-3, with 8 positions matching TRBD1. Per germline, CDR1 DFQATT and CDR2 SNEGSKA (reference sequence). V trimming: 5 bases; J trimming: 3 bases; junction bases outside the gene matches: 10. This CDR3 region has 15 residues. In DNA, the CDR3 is TGCAGTGCTCACGACAGGGGCAAACAAACAGATACGCAGTATTTT. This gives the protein CSAHDRGKQTDTQYF.

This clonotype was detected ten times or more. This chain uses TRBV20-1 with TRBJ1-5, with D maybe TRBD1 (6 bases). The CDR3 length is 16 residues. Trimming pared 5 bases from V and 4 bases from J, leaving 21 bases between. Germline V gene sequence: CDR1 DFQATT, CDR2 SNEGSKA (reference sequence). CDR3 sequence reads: CSAQMVAGAANQPQHF. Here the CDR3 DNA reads TGCAGTGCTCAGATGGTTGCAGGGGCAGCGAATCAGCCCCAGCATTTT.

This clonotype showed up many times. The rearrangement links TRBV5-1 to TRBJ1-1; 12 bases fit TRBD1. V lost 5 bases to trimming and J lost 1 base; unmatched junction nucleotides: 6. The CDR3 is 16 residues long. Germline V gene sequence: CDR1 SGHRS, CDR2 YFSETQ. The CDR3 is CASRLGQGAGNTEAFF. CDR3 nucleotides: TGCGCCAGCAGACTGGGACAGGGGGCTGGGAACACTGAAGCTTTCTTT.

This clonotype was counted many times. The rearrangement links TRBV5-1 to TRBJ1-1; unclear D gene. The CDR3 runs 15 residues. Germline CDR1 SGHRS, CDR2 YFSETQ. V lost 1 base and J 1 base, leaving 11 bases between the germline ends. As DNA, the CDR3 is TGCGCCAGCAGCTTGAGAACAGATAGGAACACTGAAGCTTTCTTT. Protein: CASSLRTDRNTEAFF.

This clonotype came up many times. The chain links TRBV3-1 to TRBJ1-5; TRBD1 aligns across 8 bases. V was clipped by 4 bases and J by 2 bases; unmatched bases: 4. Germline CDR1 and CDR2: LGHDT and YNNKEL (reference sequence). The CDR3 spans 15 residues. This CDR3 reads CASSPDRVGNQPQHF. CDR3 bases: TGTGCCAGCAGCCCGGACAGGGTGGGCAATCAGCCCCAGCATTTT. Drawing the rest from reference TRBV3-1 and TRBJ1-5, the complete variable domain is DTAVSQTPKYLVTQMGNDKSIKCEQNLGHDTMYWYKQDSKKFLKIMFSYNNKELIINETVPNRFSPKSPDKAHLNLHINSLELGDSAVYFCASSPDRVGNQPQHFGDGTRLSIL.

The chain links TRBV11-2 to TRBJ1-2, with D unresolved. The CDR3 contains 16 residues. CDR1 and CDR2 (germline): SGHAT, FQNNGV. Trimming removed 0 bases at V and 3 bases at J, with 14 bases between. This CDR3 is CASSLDGVGRYYGYTF. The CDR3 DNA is TGTGCCAGCAGCTTAGACGGTGTGGGCAGATACTATGGCTACACCTTC.

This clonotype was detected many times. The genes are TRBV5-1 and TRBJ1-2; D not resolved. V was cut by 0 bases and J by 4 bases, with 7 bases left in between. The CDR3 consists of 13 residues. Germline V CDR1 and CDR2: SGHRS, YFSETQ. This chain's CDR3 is CASSLDPSYGYTF. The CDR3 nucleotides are TGCGCCAGCAGCTTGGATCCCTCCTATGGCTACACCTTC.

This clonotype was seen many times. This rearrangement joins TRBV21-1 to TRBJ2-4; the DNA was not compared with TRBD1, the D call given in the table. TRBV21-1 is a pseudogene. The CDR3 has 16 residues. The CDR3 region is CASSFRDRSEKNIQYF. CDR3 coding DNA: TGTGCCAGCAGCTTCCGGGACCGGAGCGAGAAAAACATTCAGTACTTC.

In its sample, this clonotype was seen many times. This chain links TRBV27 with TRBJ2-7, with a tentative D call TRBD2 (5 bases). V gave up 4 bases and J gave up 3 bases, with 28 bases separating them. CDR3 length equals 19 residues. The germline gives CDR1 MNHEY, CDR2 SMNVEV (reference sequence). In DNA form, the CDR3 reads TGTGCCAGCAGTTCTAGTCCCCCCCTAGCAGGTTCTACATTCTACGAGCAGTACTTC. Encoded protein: CASSSSPPLAGSTFYEQYF.

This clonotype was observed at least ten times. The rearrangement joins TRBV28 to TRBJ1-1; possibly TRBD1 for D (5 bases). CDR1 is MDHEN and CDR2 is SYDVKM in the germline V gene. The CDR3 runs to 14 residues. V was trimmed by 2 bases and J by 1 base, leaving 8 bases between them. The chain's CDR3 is CASSLRGPNTEAFF. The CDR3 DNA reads TGTGCCAGCAGTTTACGGGGCCCGAACACTGAAGCTTTCTTT.

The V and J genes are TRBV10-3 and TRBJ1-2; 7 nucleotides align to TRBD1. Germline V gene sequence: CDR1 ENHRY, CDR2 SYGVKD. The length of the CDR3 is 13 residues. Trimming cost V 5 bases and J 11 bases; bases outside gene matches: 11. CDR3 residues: CAISRDSGGTYTF. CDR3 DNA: TGTGCCATCAGTCGGGACAGTGGGGGGACTTACACCTTC.

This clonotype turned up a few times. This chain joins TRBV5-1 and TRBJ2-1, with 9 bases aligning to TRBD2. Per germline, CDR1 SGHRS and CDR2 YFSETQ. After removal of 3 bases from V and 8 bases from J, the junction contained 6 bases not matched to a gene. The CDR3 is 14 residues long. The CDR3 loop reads CASSSIRLADEQFF. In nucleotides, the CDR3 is TGCGCCAGCAGCTCTATTAGACTAGCGGATGAGCAGTTCTTC.

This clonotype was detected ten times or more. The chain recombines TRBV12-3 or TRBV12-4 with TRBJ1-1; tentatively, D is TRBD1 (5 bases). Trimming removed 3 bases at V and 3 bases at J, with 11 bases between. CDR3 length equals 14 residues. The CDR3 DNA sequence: TGTGCCAGCAGTTTCTTCCGGGGGGACACTGAAGCTTTCTTT. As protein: CASSFFRGDTEAFF.

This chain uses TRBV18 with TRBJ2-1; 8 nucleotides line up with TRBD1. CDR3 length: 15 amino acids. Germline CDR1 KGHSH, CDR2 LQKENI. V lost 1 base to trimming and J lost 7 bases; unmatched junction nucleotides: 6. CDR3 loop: CASSPLDRGVNEQFF. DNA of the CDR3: TGTGCCAGCTCACCACTTGACAGGGGCGTAAATGAGCAGTTCTTC.

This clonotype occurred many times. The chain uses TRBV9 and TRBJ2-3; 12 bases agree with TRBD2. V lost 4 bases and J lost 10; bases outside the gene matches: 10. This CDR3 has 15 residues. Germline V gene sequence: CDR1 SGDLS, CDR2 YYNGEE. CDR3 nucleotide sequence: TGTGCCAGCAGCATACTAGCGGGGGGCCATCAAGCGCAGTATTTT. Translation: CASSILAGGHQAQYF. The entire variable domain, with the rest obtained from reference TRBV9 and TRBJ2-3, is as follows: DSGVTQTPKHLITATGQRVTLRCSPRSGDLSVYWYQQSLDQGLQFLIQYYNGEERAKGNILERFSAQQFPDLHSELNLSSLELGDSALYFCASSILAGGHQAQYFGPGTRLTVL.

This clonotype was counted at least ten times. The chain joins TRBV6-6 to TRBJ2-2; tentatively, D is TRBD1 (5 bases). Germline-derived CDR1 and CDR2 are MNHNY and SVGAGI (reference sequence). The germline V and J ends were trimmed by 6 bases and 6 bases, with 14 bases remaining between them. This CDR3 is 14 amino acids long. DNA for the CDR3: TGTGCCAGCAGCCGAGACAGTAAATCCGGGGAGCTGTTTTTT. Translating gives CASSRDSKSGELFF.

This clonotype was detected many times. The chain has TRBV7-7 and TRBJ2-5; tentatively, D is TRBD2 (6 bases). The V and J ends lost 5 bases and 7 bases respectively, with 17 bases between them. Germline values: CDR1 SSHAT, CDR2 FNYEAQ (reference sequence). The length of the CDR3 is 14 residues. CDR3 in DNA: TGTGCCAGCAGCCCCCGGGACTCAAGAAGGACCCAGTACTTC. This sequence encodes CASSPRDSRRTQYF.

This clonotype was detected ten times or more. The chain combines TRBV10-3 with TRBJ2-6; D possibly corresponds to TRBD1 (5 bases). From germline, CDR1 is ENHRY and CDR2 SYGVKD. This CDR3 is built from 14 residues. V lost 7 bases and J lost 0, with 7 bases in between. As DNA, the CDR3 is TGTGCCATCAAACAGGCCTCTGGGGCCAACGTCCTGACTTTC. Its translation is CAIKQASGANVLTF.

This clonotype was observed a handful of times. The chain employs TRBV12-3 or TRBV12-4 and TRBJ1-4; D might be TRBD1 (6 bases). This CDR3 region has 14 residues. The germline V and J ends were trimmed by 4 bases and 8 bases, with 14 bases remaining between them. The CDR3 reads CASSSQGGSEKLFF. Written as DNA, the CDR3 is TGTGCCAGCAGTTCACAGGGTGGGAGCGAAAAACTGTTTTTT.